One and the same sample provided the 8 T cell receptor beta chains below, sequenced in a study of human T cells and chemical hapten exposure. Time point: patch test 2, 6 weeks after DPC sensitization. The treatment denotes: therapeutic diphenylcyclopropenone sensitization with weekly scalp DPC. TCRdb re-analysed the RACE reads in MiXCR, keeping a single row per CDR3 protein. The sample has a few hundred thousand distinct CDR3 sequences; over 6% are singletons. The sequenced sample was whole blood, obtained in connection with sensitization to the hapten diphenylcyclopropenone (DPC). The origin of the receptors is a woman aged 18-30 years with alopecia areata. Some clones in this sample may be carry-over from other donors' samples.

At least ten counts were recorded for this clonotype. This chain uses TRBV6-5 with TRBJ1-1, with D possibly matching TRBD1 (6 bases). The V gene's germline CDR1 is MNHEY and CDR2 SVGAGI. Trimming shortened V by 1 base and J by 4 bases, and 19 bases separated the two germline ends. The CDR3 has 17 residues. CDR3 residues: CASSYWTQGPRGTEAFF. In nucleotides, the CDR3 is TGTGCCAGCAGTTACTGGACCCAGGGGCCCCGAGGCACTGAAGCTTTCTTT.

J is TRBJ2-2 and V is TRBV6-5; 7 bases fit TRBD1. CDR3 size: 14 residues. After removal of 7 bases from V and 4 bases from J, the junction contained 6 bases not matched to a gene. The germline V gene has CDR1 MNHEY and CDR2 SVGAGI. The CDR3 DNA is TGTGCCAGCAACATAGGGGGCACCACCGGGGAGCTGTTTTTT. It yields the protein CASNIGGTTGELFF.

This clonotype was counted many times. The V call is TRBV4-3, the J call TRBJ1-4; 9 nucleotides align to TRBD1. The CDR3 contains 17 residues. The junction had 8 bases not matched to a gene; V was cut back by 1 base and J by 5 bases. The germline V gene has CDR1 LGHNA and CDR2 YSLEER. CDR3 nucleotides: TGCGCCAGCAGCCAAGGGACAGGGGCGTTTTTAAATGAAAAACTGTTTTTT. Protein sequence: CASSQGTGAFLNEKLFF.

This clonotype was observed at least ten times. The chain has TRBV21-1 and TRBJ1-1. TRBV21-1 has pseudogene status. The CDR3 consists of 11 residues. CDR3 in DNA: TGTGCCCAAGGCGGTAGCACTGAAGCTTTCTTT. This codes for CAQGGSTEAFF.

This clonotype was picked up a small number of times. The chain employs TRBV5-1 and TRBJ2-1; 8 nucleotides match TRBD1. V lost 5 bases to trimming and J lost 9 bases; unmatched junction nucleotides: 16. Germline loops: CDR1 SGHRS, CDR2 YFSETQ. The CDR3 totals 16 residues. The CDR3 loop reads CASSNSPGQDGGEQFF. CDR3 coding DNA: TGCGCCAGCAGTAATAGCCCGGGACAGGACGGGGGTGAGCAGTTCTTC.

This clonotype was found many times. CDR3 in amino acids: CASPPGRRPDTQYF. In nucleotides, the CDR3 is TGTGCCAGTCCACCGGGCCGGAGGCCAGATACGCAGTATTTT. This chain uses TRBV9 with TRBJ2-3; tentatively, D is TRBD2 (5 bases). V lost 8 bases and J lost 4, with 17 bases in between. There are 14 residues in the CDR3. CDR1 and CDR2 (germline): SGDLS, YYNGEE.

This clonotype was detected only a few times. This rearrangement joins TRBV20-1 to TRBJ2-7, with 10 bases that match TRBD1. Germline V CDR1 and CDR2: DFQATT, SNEGSKA (reference sequence). Trimming at V came to 5 bases and at J to 2 bases, leaving 9 bases not matched to a gene. The CDR3 extends over 15 amino acids. CDR3 DNA: TGCAGTGCTCGAGTGACCGGGACAGGGGCCTACGAGCAGTACTTC. This codes for CSARVTGTGAYEQYF.

The V call is TRBV29-1, the J call TRBJ2-1, with 9 bases fitting TRBD2. The V segment lost 3 bases and the J segment 0 bases; nucleotides outside the gene matches: 9. The CDR3 extends over 17 amino acids. Germline lookup yields CDR1 SQVTM and CDR2 ANQGSEA. DNA of the CDR3: TGCAGCGTTGAGTTTAGCGGGGGAGGAAGCTCCTACAATGAGCAGTTCTTC. As protein: CSVEFSGGGSSYNEQFF.